This T cell receptor (beta chain) was identified during a study of vaccination effects on CD4 cells after COVID-19. Points from the study as a whole: Only a single clone (1 of 255 vaccine-induced clones in healthy vaccinees) cross-reacted with common cold coronaviruses. Clones from infection and from vaccination both contracted markedly late after vaccination.

As to this clone: Its antigen is unknown.

The germline gives CDR1 MNHEY, CDR2 SMNVEV (reference sequence). The V end lost 4 bases, the J end lost 4 bases, and 23 bases lay between the germline ends. The CDR3 is 18 residues long. Produced via immunoSEQ multiplex PCR; TCRdb's table is partial and in-frame only. This table has around 71,000 clones, approximately 70% appearing once. Antigen-specific CD4+ T cells were expanded (with viral peptide pools) by the ViraFEST assay ahead of sequencing. Investigators separated out CD4+ T cells once approximately 9 days of culture had passed. Absence of prior SARS-CoV-2 infection characterized the vaccine recipients, who showed negative nucleocapsid antibodies. They grew over 1.5 million PBMC in each well, adding 8.5 to 10 IU/ml IL-2 and 7.5 to 10 ug/ml peptides.

The origin of this receptor is a human donor who received a COVID-19 vaccine. Sequencing was performed on CD4+ T cells from PBMCs cultured with HCoV-OC43 spike peptides, taken before COVID-19 vaccination. Regarding subset: HCoV-OC43 spike overlapping peptide pool stimulation. The V gene is TRBV27, the J gene TRBJ1-3; the D is unclear. CDR3 residues: CASSSRNLARSVGNTIYF. The CDR3 region has the DNA TGTGCCAGCAGTTCTCGAAACTTGGCCAGGTCGGTCGGAAACACCATATATTTT.